Shown below are 30 T cell receptor beta chains from a single sample sequenced in a study of cytomegalovirus exposure and HLA in healthy donors. Profiled with immunoSEQ multiplex PCR; TCRdb holds only in-frame clones, not every one. The sample shows more than 100,000 clones, roughly 90% of them seen only once. Source material: PBMCs. The receptors originated from a woman aged 18-29 years in good health and CMV-seropositive.

This clone is a singleton in its sample. This chain uses TRBV2 with TRBJ2-6, with a possible D match to TRBD1 (6 bases). Trimming pared 6 bases from V and 4 bases from J, leaving 13 bases between. Germline V gives CDR1 SNHLY, CDR2 FYNNEI. This CDR3 is 15 amino acids long. Here the CDR3 reads CASRTQGLGANVLTF. CDR3 nucleotides: TGTGCCAGCAGGACACAGGGCCTCGGGGCCAACGTCCTGACTTTC.

The rearrangement links TRBV27 to TRBJ1-2; D may be TRBD1 (5 bases). Trimming stripped 7 bases from V and 2 bases from J, with 20 bases between. Germline V CDR1 and CDR2: MNHEY, SMNVEV (reference sequence). The CDR3 runs to 16 residues. The CDR3 DNA is TGTGCCAGCACGGATCTGCTAGGGGCGTCAAACTATGGCTACACCTTC. Amino acid sequence: CASTDLLGASNYGYTF.

V usage is TRBV7-2 and J usage is TRBJ1-1; D may be TRBD1 (5 bases). V shed 5 bases and J shed 4 bases, with 20 bases lying between them. CDR1 SGHTA and CDR2 FQGNSA come from the germline V gene. This CDR3 comprises 16 residues. The CDR3 sequence is CASSRLQVSMGTEAFF. The CDR3 coding sequence is TGTGCCAGCAGCCGTTTACAGGTGTCAATGGGCACTGAAGCTTTCTTT. The whole variable domain, remainder taken from reference TRBV7-2 and TRBJ1-1, is GAGVSQSPSNKVTEKGKDVELRCDPISGHTALYWYRQSLGQGLEFLIYFQGNSAPDKSGLPSDRFSAERTGGSVSTLTIQRTQQEDSAVYLCASSRLQVSMGTEAFFGQGTRLTVV.

This rearrangement joins TRBV6-1 to TRBJ1-2; 10 bases line up with TRBD1. V gave up 7 bases and J gave up 2 bases; unmatched junction bases: 7. CDR3 size: 15 residues. Germline V gene data show CDR1 as MNHNS and CDR2 as SASEGT. In DNA, the CDR3 is TGTGCCAGCACTACCGGGACAGGGGAAAACTATGGCTACACCTTC. Residues: CASTTGTGENYGYTF.

This chain links TRBV30 with TRBJ2-2; 7 bases map to TRBD1. This CDR3 comprises 15 residues. Germline lookup yields CDR1 GTSNPN and CDR2 SVGIG (reference sequence). The J segment lost 2 bases and the V segment lost 4 bases, leaving 7 bases of the junction unmatched. The CDR3 region is CAWKIRGRNTGELFF. The CDR3 DNA reads as TGTGCCTGGAAAATTAGGGGGCGAAACACCGGGGAGCTGTTTTTT.

This chain connects TRBV9 to TRBJ1-1, with D unclear. V shed 0 bases and J shed 1 base, with 10 bases lying between them. The CDR3 runs 15 residues. Germline V gene data show CDR1 as SGDLS and CDR2 as YYNGEE. CDR3 region: CASSVVVGKNTEAFF. CDR3 sequence (DNA): TGTGCCAGCAGCGTAGTCGTGGGCAAGAACACTGAAGCTTTCTTT.

The chain links TRBV2 to TRBJ2-7; D is undetermined. The CDR3 is made up of 11 amino acids. V lost 2 bases and J 5 bases, leaving 4 bases between the germline ends. The V gene's germline CDR1 is SNHLY and CDR2 FYNNEI. The CDR3 nucleotides read TGTGCCAGCAGTGAATTCAACGAGCAGTACTTC. Translated: CASSEFNEQYF.

The chain uses TRBV5-1 and TRBJ1-6; 8 nucleotides line up with TRBD1. This CDR3 is built from 14 residues. The junction had 3 bases not matched to a gene; V was cut back by 0 bases and J by 10 bases. CDR1 and CDR2 (germline): SGHRS, YFSETQ. The CDR3 region is CASSLVQGDSPLHF. CDR3 nucleotides: TGCGCCAGCAGCTTGGTACAGGGGGACTCACCCCTCCACTTT.

V usage is TRBV7-2 and J usage is TRBJ1-5; the D is unclear. The CDR3 extends over 12 amino acids. Germline V gene lookup returns CDR1 SGHTA and CDR2 FQGNSA. V lost 5 bases, J lost 6 bases, and 8 bases lay in between. In DNA, the CDR3 is TGTGCCAGCAGCCCGCCGGGTCAGCCCCAGCATTTT. Its translation is CASSPPGQPQHF.

This clone has only one observation. The rearrangement links TRBV6-6 to TRBJ1-1; D is possibly TRBD1 (5 bases). CDR3 length: 14 amino acids. Germline CDR1 and CDR2: MNHNY and SVGAGI (reference sequence). V was trimmed by 6 bases and J by 0 bases, leaving 11 bases between them. This chain's CDR3 is CASRGPQMNTEAFF. CDR3 DNA sequence: TGTGCCAGCAGGGGGCCACAAATGAACACTGAAGCTTTCTTT.

The CDR3: CASSFLGQGDYGYTF. The CDR3 DNA reads as TGTGCCAGCAGCTTTCTCGGACAGGGTGACTATGGCTACACCTTC. The rearrangement uses TRBV11-3 and TRBJ1-2; 8 bases fit TRBD1. The J segment lost 3 bases and the V segment lost 3 bases, leaving 6 bases of the junction unmatched. Germline assignment: CDR1 SGHNT and CDR2 YENEEA. The CDR3 spans 15 residues.

The chain couples TRBV5-1 to TRBJ2-7; 10 bases match TRBD1. The CDR3 covers 15 residues. The ends lost 4 bases at V and 1 base at J; junction bases unmatched: 5. Per germline, CDR1 SGHRS and CDR2 YFSETQ. DNA of the CDR3: TGCGCCAGCAGCCCCCGACAGGGGGCTTCCTACGAGCAGTACTTC. It is translated as CASSPRQGASYEQYF.

The V call is TRBV18, the J call TRBJ1-5; D is ambiguous. Trimming left V 3 bases short and J 0 bases short, with 9 bases between. Germline CDR1 and CDR2: KGHSH and LQKENI. There are 15 residues in the CDR3. CDR3 loop: CASSPMTLSNQPQHF. The DNA of the CDR3 is TGTGCCAGCTCACCCATGACACTTAGCAATCAGCCCCAGCATTTT.

This clone came up a few times. CDR3 sequence reads: CASSLVAGSTDTQYF. The CDR3 DNA sequence: TGTGCCAGCAGCTTAGTTGCGGGGAGCACAGATACGCAGTATTTT. V is TRBV11-3 and J is TRBJ2-3, with D perhaps matching TRBD2 (6 bases). Deletions cut 1 base from V and 0 bases from J, with 8 bases between. Looked up from germline, CDR1 is SGHNT and CDR2 is YENEEA. CDR3 length: 15 residues.

The rearrangement joins TRBV6-5 to TRBJ2-5; D uncertain. CDR1 MNHEY and CDR2 SVGAGI come from the germline V gene. Deletions cut 6 bases from V and 5 bases from J, with 10 bases between. CDR3 length: 12 residues. CDR3 residues: CASSHLGETQYF. CDR3 DNA sequence: TGTGCCAGCAGCCATTTGGGCGAGACCCAGTACTTC.

With respect to this clone: The sample holds other DNA sequences that translate to the same CDR3. V and J are TRBV7-3 and TRBJ2-1; D not certain. From germline, CDR1 is SGHTA and CDR2 FQGTGA. Trimming shortened V by 4 bases and J by 4 bases, and 8 bases separated the two germline ends. The CDR3 covers 13 residues. CDR3 protein: CASSSGSYNEQFF. DNA of the CDR3: TGTGCCAGCAGCTCCGGGTCTTACAATGAGCAGTTCTTC.

Comments on this clone: The sample carries other DNA sequences with the same CDR3. This chain connects TRBV9 to TRBJ2-7; a weak D match, TRBD2 (5 bases). The CDR3 is 14 residues long. V was trimmed by 0 bases and J by 0 bases, leaving 7 bases between them. CDR1 and CDR2 from the germline V gene are SGDLS and YYNGEE. The CDR3 reads CASSVGGSSYEQYF. In nucleotides, the CDR3 is TGTGCCAGCAGCGTAGGAGGGAGCTCCTACGAGCAGTACTTC.

V gene TRBV27 combines with J gene TRBJ2-7; 11 bases agree with TRBD1. The CDR3 is 15 amino acids. Trimming took 2 bases from V and 2 from J; bases not matched to a gene: 2. CDR1 and CDR2 (germline): MNHEY, SMNVEV (reference sequence). CDR3 bases: TGTGCCAGCAGTTTACGGGGACAGGGGGCCTACGAGCAGTACTTC. It codes for CASSLRGQGAYEQYF.

This clone was observed once. The chain links TRBV5-8 to TRBJ2-7; D is perhaps TRBD1 (5 bases). V was pared by 0 bases and J by 1 base, with 8 bases between. This CDR3 region has 14 residues. Germline lookup yields CDR1 SGHTS and CDR2 YDEGEE. DNA of the CDR3: TGTGCCAGCAGCTTGGTACCAGGGTCCTACGAGCAGTACTTC. Translating gives CASSLVPGSYEQYF.

The chain has TRBV19 and TRBJ1-4, with 12 bases lining up with TRBD1. CDR1 is LNHDA, CDR2 SQIVND, per germline (reference sequence). The CDR3 totals 16 residues. V shed 5 bases, J shed 7 bases, and the junction held 8 bases outside the gene matches. In nucleotides, the CDR3 is TGTGCCAGTAGTCCAAAAGGGACAGGGGGCGGTGAAAAACTGTTTTTT. Translation gives CASSPKGTGGGEKLFF.

The V and J genes are TRBV5-1 and TRBJ2-7, with TRBD2 matching 8 bases. The CDR3 sequence is 15 residues long. CDR1 is SGHRS and CDR2 is YFSETQ in the germline V gene. Germline trimming cut 5 bases from V and 0 bases from J; bases unmatched to any gene: 7. The CDR3 DNA reads TGCGCCAGCAGATCGGGGGGGCCAGGCTCCTACGAGCAGTACTTC. Protein sequence: CASRSGGPGSYEQYF.

V is TRBV5-6 and J is TRBJ2-7; D may be TRBD1 (5 bases). Germline-derived CDR1 and CDR2 are SGHDT and YYEEEE. The germline V and J ends were trimmed by 0 bases and 6 bases, with 10 bases remaining between them. The CDR3 is 13 residues long. The DNA of the CDR3 is TGTGCCAGCAGCTTGGACAGGAGCCTCGAGCAGTACTTC. As protein: CASSLDRSLEQYF.

The V and J genes are TRBV2 and TRBJ2-5; D might be TRBD2 (5 bases). This CDR3 region has 12 residues. CDR1 and CDR2 from the germline V gene are SNHLY and FYNNEI. The V gene lost 8 bases and the J gene lost 4 bases, with 11 bases spanning the gap. CDR3 in DNA: TGTGCCAGCGGGGAGCGTCGAGAGACCCAGTACTTC. It codes for CASGERRETQYF. Full variable domain (missing parts from reference TRBV2 and TRBJ2-5): EPEVTQTPSHQVTQMGQEVILRCVPISNHLYFYWYRQILGQKVEFLVSFYNNEISEKSEIFDDQFSVERPDGSNFTLKIRSTKLEDSAMYFCASGERRETQYFGPGTRLLVL.

This clone was counted a few times. The chain recombines TRBV10-3 with TRBJ1-6; D remains unclear. Germline V CDR1 and CDR2: ENHRY, SYGVKD. The CDR3 is made up of 13 amino acids. Trimming pared 10 bases from V and 9 bases from J, leaving 16 bases between. The CDR3: CATLSGVGSPLHF. The CDR3 DNA sequence: TGTGCCACCCTAAGTGGTGTCGGTTCACCCCTCCACTTT.

This chain joins TRBV10-3 and TRBJ2-7, with 8 bases lining up with TRBD1. V lost 0 bases and J lost 1; bases outside the gene matches: 2. This CDR3 contains 15 residues. Germline-derived CDR1 and CDR2 are ENHRY and SYGVKD. The CDR3 coding sequence is TGTGCCATCAGTGAGTCCAGGGGGCGATCCTACGAGCAGTACTTC. Translating gives CAISESRGRSYEQYF.

This chain links TRBV23-1 with TRBJ2-2, with 7 positions matching TRBD1. TRBV23-1 is marked as an open reading frame, function uncertain. This CDR3 is 16 amino acids long. The junction had 7 bases not matched to a gene; V was cut back by 6 bases and J by 0 bases. The chain's CDR3 is CASSQQGRANTGELFF. Here the CDR3 DNA reads TGCGCCAGCAGCCAACAGGGGCGGGCGAACACCGGGGAGCTGTTTTTT.

The chain carries TRBV28 and TRBJ1-1; D is unclear. The germline CDR1 and CDR2 sequences are MDHEN and SYDVKM. The CDR3 covers 12 residues. Trimming took off 5 bases at V and 7 bases at J, with 11 bases between the two ends. In DNA form, the CDR3 reads TGTGCCAGCAGTCAAACACGGAGTGAAGCTTTCTTT. This encodes CASSQTRSEAFF. Supplemented by reference TRBV28 and TRBJ1-1, the full variable domain reads DVKVTQSSRYLVKRTGEKVFLECVQDMDHENMFWYRQDPGLGLRLIYFSYDVKMKEKGDIPEGYSVSREKKERFSLILESASTNQTSMYLCASSQTRSEAFFGQGTRLTVV.

The rearrangement joins TRBV18 to TRBJ2-2, with 9 bases identical to TRBD2. Germline V gives CDR1 KGHSH, CDR2 LQKENI. The CDR3 covers 18 residues. The trim removed 2 bases at V and 0 bases at J, leaving 7 bases unmatched. Here the CDR3 DNA reads TGTGCCAGCTCACCAAGTACTAGCGGGTCGACGAACACCGGGGAGCTGTTTTTT. It yields the protein CASSPSTSGSTNTGELFF.

The chain is built from TRBV4-3 and TRBJ2-4; the match to TRBD2 covers 13 bases. This CDR3 has 20 amino acids. J was trimmed by 0 bases and V by 4 bases; bases with no gene match: 12. Germline loops: CDR1 LGHNA, CDR2 YSLEER. CDR3: CASSPRLGTSGTLAKNIQYF. The CDR3 nucleotides are TGCGCCAGCAGCCCGCGGCTGGGGACTAGCGGGACCCTAGCCAAAAACATTCAGTACTTC.

V gene TRBV19 combines with J gene TRBJ1-2; 7 bases match TRBD1. This CDR3 has 14 amino acids. V dropped 5 bases and J dropped 8; count of bases not matched to a gene: 11. The germline CDR1 and CDR2 sequences are LNHDA and SQIVND (reference sequence). CDR3 residues: CASSPGTDLRGYTF. The CDR3 nucleotides read TGTGCCAGTAGTCCGGGGACAGACTTAAGAGGCTACACCTTC.